The clone carrying this TCR beta chain has at least ten counts. The antigen remains unidentified. Building the TCR beta libraries relied on iRepertoire HTBI primers, and CDR3 regions underwent Arm-PCR. TCRdb itself ran the multiplex PCR reads through MiXCR, one entry per CDR3 protein. The sample shows 420,000 or so distinct CDR3 sequences, about a quarter of them seen only once. These data originate in a study of regulatory T cells in long-lasting Graves disease. Study at large: Over 5 years of antithyroid drugs with positive TSH receptor antibodies was taken to mean persistent Graves' disease.

Time point described: persistent/refractory GD, antithyroid drugs over 5 years with positive TRAb. Preparation of the TCR library used RNA extracted from PBMCs. The J segment lost 2 bases and the V segment lost 4 bases, leaving 15 bases of the junction unmatched. CDR1 is MNHNS, CDR2 SASEGT, per germline. CDR3 length: 18 amino acids. Study outcomes and limitations: Persistent disease preferred TRBV28, TRBJ1-2 and TRBJ2-5.

This receptor was identified in a female donor with Graves disease. This sample comprised peripheral blood mononuclear cells (PBMCs), obtained when the disease was refractory, from a patient treated with antithyroid drugs. V is TRBV6-1 and J is TRBJ2-7, with 9 bases lining up with TRBD2. The CDR3 DNA sequence: TGTGCCAGCAGTGTCATCCCCGGGGGGCTAGCGGGGACCTACGAGCAGTACTTC. This codes for CASSVIPGGLAGTYEQYF.